The 31 T cell receptor beta chains given below trace back to one sample, sequenced in a study of T-cell memory formation after mild COVID-19. TCRdb itself ran the 5' RACE reads through MiXCR, one entry per CDR3 protein. The sample includes 250,000 to 300,000 distinct CDR3 sequences, roughly 15% of them seen just once. Material for sequencing was PBMCs or a T cell subset sorted from them (not recorded which). The source is a man younger than 35 who had mild COVID-19 (a few samples of this study predate the infection). Cell type and time point are not known.

The chain carries TRBV6-2 or TRBV6-3 and TRBJ1-1, with a possible D match to TRBD1 (6 bases). The CDR3 loop spans 13 amino acids. V was clipped by 5 bases and J by 4 bases, with 11 bases between them. Germline V gene sequence: CDR1 MNHEY, CDR2 SVGEGT. The CDR3 DNA follows: TGTGCCAGCAGTCAAGGGGGGATCACTGAAGCTTTCTTT. Translation: CASSQGGITEAFF.

Ten or more counts support this clonotype. V and J are TRBV28 and TRBJ2-7, with D possibly matching TRBD1 (6 bases). Trimming cost V 2 bases and J 1 base, with 12 bases left between them. This CDR3 has 15 residues. CDR1 is MDHEN, CDR2 SYDVKM, per germline. DNA for the CDR3: TGTGCCAGCAGTTTAGGACAGTCAGAATCCTACGAGCAGTACGTC. Translation: CASSLGQSESYEQYV.

In its sample, this clonotype was seen a few times. The chain is built from TRBV5-8 and TRBJ2-2, with D tentatively TRBD1 (5 bases). The CDR3 is 15 residues long. Per germline, CDR1 SGHTS and CDR2 YDEGEE. Trimming stripped 4 bases from V and 2 bases from J, with 12 bases between. The CDR3 spells CASSARQLNTGELFF. Written as DNA, the CDR3 is TGTGCCAGCAGCGCCCGACAGCTAAACACCGGGGAGCTGTTTTTT. The complete variable domain, with remaining parts taken from reference TRBV5-8 and TRBJ2-2, reads EAGVTQSPTHLIKTRGQQATLRCSPISGHTSVYWYQQALGLGLQFLLWYDEGEERNRGNFPPRFSGRQFPNYSSELNVNALELEDSALYLCASSARQLNTGELFFGEGSRLTVL.

The table lists this clonotype with a few counts. The chain carries TRBV7-3 and TRBJ2-7; 7 bases are shared with TRBD2. The V segment lost 1 base and the J segment 9 bases; nucleotides outside the gene matches: 12. Germline values: CDR1 SGHTA, CDR2 FQGTGA. CDR3 length: 15 residues. The CDR3 DNA is TGTGCCAGCAGCTTAAGCGGTGGCGAACCGGGGGGGCAGTACTTC. This encodes CASSLSGGEPGGQYF. Full variable domain (rest looked up from reference TRBV7-3 and TRBJ2-7): GAGVSQTPSNKVTEKGKYVELRCDPISGHTALYWYRQSLGQGPEFLIYFQGTGAADDSGLPNDRFFAVRPEGSVSTLKIQRTERGDSAVYLCASSLSGGEPGGQYFGPGTRLTVT.

This sequence joins TRBV18 and TRBJ2-7, with D tentatively TRBD1 or TRBD2 (6 bases each). Germline V gives CDR1 KGHSH, CDR2 LQKENI. This CDR3 has 13 residues. V lost 5 bases, J lost 4 bases, and 12 bases lay in between. The CDR3 DNA is TGTGCCAGCTCATTGGGGGGCCCGTACGAGCAGTACGTC. Encoded protein: CASSLGGPYEQYV.

In its sample, this clonotype was seen many times. The V call is TRBV27, the J call TRBJ1-1; TRBD1 aligns across 11 bases. Trimming at V came to 2 bases and at J to 6 bases, leaving 5 bases not matched to a gene. The CDR3 is made up of 15 amino acids. From germline, CDR1 is MNHEY and CDR2 SMNVEV (reference sequence). CDR3 coding DNA: TGTGCCAGCAGTTTACGGGACAGGGGGATGCCTGAAGCTTTCTTT. Amino acid sequence: CASSLRDRGMPEAFF.

This clonotype was seen a few times. The CDR3 nucleotides read TGTGCCTCCCCCCCTCCTTCTTACAGAGATTTTAACTATGGCTACACCTTC. Encoded protein: CASPPPSYRDFNYGYTF. J is TRBJ1-2 and V is TRBV10-3; D ambiguous. The V end lost 11 bases, the J end lost 1 base, and 26 bases lay between the germline ends. The V gene's germline CDR1 is ENHRY and CDR2 SYGVKD. The CDR3 totals 17 residues.

This chain joins TRBV7-8 and TRBJ2-1; 7 positions match TRBD1. The V gene end was trimmed by 5 bases and the J gene end by 4 bases; junction bases not matched to a gene: 8. Germline V gene data show CDR1 as SGHVS and CDR2 as FQNEAQ. The CDR3 runs to 15 residues. CDR3 coding DNA: TGTGCCAGCAGCCTCCAGGGGGATGGGTACAATGAGCAGTTCTTC. This translates into CASSLQGDGYNEQFF. Based on the CDR3 plus reference TRBV7-8 and TRBJ2-1, the full variable domain is GAGVSQSPRYKVAKRGQDVALRCDPISGHVSLFWYQQALGQGPEFLTYFQNEAQLDKSGLPSDRFFAERPEGSVSTLKIQRTQQEDSAVYLCASSLQGDGYNEQFFGPGTRLTVL.

This clonotype turned up a few times. The V gene is TRBV20-1, the J gene TRBJ1-2; no firm D call. The CDR3 contains 15 residues. Germline assignment: CDR1 DFQATT and CDR2 SNEGSKA (reference sequence). Trimming pared 0 bases from V and 6 bases from J, leaving 17 bases between. The DNA for the CDR3 is TGCAGTGCTAGAGATAGAAGTAGGCAGTTTAATGGCTACACCTTC. Its translation is CSARDRSRQFNGYTF.

The chain uses TRBV2 and TRBJ1-6; D uncertain. Trimming removed 8 bases from V and 3 bases from J, with 8 bases in between. The CDR3 contains 13 residues. The germline V gene encodes CDR1 SNHLY and CDR2 FYNNEI. The CDR3 sequence: CASVDNYNSPLHF. CDR3 DNA: TGTGCCAGCGTTGACAACTATAATTCACCCCTCCACTTT.

This clonotype has a handful of counts. V usage is TRBV6-5 and J usage is TRBJ1-5, with D uncertain. Germline loops: CDR1 MNHEY, CDR2 SVGAGI. The CDR3 loop spans 13 amino acids. The ends were cut back, 1 base at V and 1 base at J, with 2 bases in the middle. Here the CDR3 reads CASSYYSNQPQHF. The CDR3 DNA reads as TGTGCCAGCAGTTACTACAGCAATCAGCCCCAGCATTTT.

The genes are TRBV7-2 and TRBJ2-1; 7 bases are shared with TRBD1. Germline V gives CDR1 SGHTA, CDR2 FQGNSA. CDR3 length: 14 residues. V was pared by 4 bases and J by 7 bases, with 7 bases of the junction left unmatched. The CDR3 is CASSSTGWSNEQFF. CDR3 DNA: TGTGCCAGCAGCTCGACAGGGTGGTCGAATGAGCAGTTCTTC.

V is TRBV7-9 and J is TRBJ2-5; 8 positions agree with TRBD2. With V trimmed by 5 bases and J by 2 bases, 7 bases remained unmatched. This CDR3 spans 15 amino acids. The V gene's germline CDR1 is SEHNR and CDR2 FQNEAQ (reference sequence). CDR3 nucleotide sequence: TGTGCCAGCAGCCGAACAGCGGGGGCTCAAGAGACCCAGTACTTC. As protein: CASSRTAGAQETQYF.

This clonotype was found a few times. The chain is built from TRBV5-4 and TRBJ2-5; D not certain. V was shortened by 0 bases and J by 0 bases, with 9 bases between the two germline ends. The CDR3 spans 15 residues. Germline lookup yields CDR1 SGHNT and CDR2 YYREEE (reference sequence). DNA of the CDR3: TGTGCCAGCAGCTTGGCCTGGGCAGACCAAGAGACCCAGTACTTC. This translates into CASSLAWADQETQYF.

This clonotype showed up just a few times. Its ends do not fully match the called genes, so a read error is possible. The chain combines TRBV6-5 with TRBJ2-5, with D maybe TRBD1 (5 bases). Germline V CDR1 and CDR2: MNHEY, SVGAGI. The CDR3 is 11 residues long. The CDR3 here is CASSYRLKTDF. Here the CDR3 DNA reads TGTGCCAGCAGTTACAGGTTAAAGACAGACTTC.

There are a few counts of this clonotype. The rearrangement uses TRBV2 and TRBJ1-6; D is possibly TRBD1 (5 bases). In germline, CDR1 is SNHLY, CDR2 FYNNEI. V was shortened by 8 bases and J by 7 bases, with 15 bases between the two germline ends. The length of the CDR3 is 14 residues. The CDR3 here is CASGYRDGNSPLHF. CDR3 DNA sequence: TGTGCCAGCGGTTACCGGGACGGGAATTCACCCCTCCACTTT.

This clonotype was seen only a few times. The J gene is TRBJ2-5, the V gene TRBV25-1; D gene uncertain. Germline V gene lookup returns CDR1 MGHDK and CDR2 SYGVNS. V was trimmed by 8 bases and J by 5 bases, leaving 21 bases between them. The CDR3 contains 15 residues. CDR3 region: CASSTGNMGWETQYF. CDR3 coding DNA: TGTGCCAGCTCTACGGGTAATATGGGATGGGAGACCCAGTACTTC.

This clonotype was recorded a few times. V gene TRBV5-6 combines with J gene TRBJ2-1; the D is unclear. Trimming removed 5 bases at V and 10 bases at J, with 22 bases between. The CDR3 has 15 amino acids. Per germline, CDR1 SGHDT and CDR2 YYEEEE. Here the CDR3 reads CASSLDQWVQLEQFF. In DNA form, the CDR3 reads TGTGCCAGCAGTTTAGACCAGTGGGTACAATTGGAGCAGTTCTTC.

The V and J genes are TRBV3-1 and TRBJ2-3, with TRBD2 as a possible D gene (6 bases). The V and J ends lost 3 bases and 2 bases respectively, with 9 bases between them. The germline CDR1 and CDR2 sequences are LGHDT and YNNKEL (reference sequence). CDR3 size: 14 residues. The CDR3 is CASSQGTFTDTQYF. Here the CDR3 DNA reads TGTGCCAGCAGCCAGGGGACTTTCACAGATACGCAGTATTTT.

The chain is built from TRBV7-9 and TRBJ2-5; TRBD1 agrees at 9 bases. This CDR3 contains 15 residues. Germline V gene sequence: CDR1 SEHNR, CDR2 FQNEAQ (reference sequence). With V trimmed by 5 bases and J by 4 bases, 8 bases remained unmatched. CDR3 protein: CASSGGQGRVETQYF. Written as DNA, the CDR3 is TGTGCCAGCAGCGGGGGACAGGGTAGGGTAGAGACCCAGTACTTC.

The J gene is TRBJ1-1, the V gene TRBV7-3, with 12 positions matching TRBD1. Germline V gene sequence: CDR1 SGHTA, CDR2 FQGTGA. V trimming: 5 bases; J trimming: 3 bases; junction bases outside the gene matches: 7. CDR3 length: 16 amino acids. The CDR3 loop is CASSPGQGAHYTEAFF. Written as DNA, the CDR3 is TGTGCCAGCAGCCCGGGACAGGGGGCCCATTACACTGAAGCTTTCTTT.

This clonotype has only a few counts. This CDR3 is CASSLLAGGLEYNEQFF. The CDR3 DNA is TGTGCCAGCAGCTTACTGGCGGGGGGGCTGGAGTACAATGAGCAGTTCTTC. This chain links TRBV7-3 with TRBJ2-1; 9 bases match TRBD2. The CDR3 runs to 17 residues. Germline CDR1 is SGHTA and CDR2 is FQGTGA. Losses at the gene ends were 2 bases for V and 4 bases for J; bases not matched to a gene: 9.

J is TRBJ1-2 and V is TRBV7-9, with a weak D call TRBD1 (6 bases). Germline V lookup: CDR1 SEHNR, CDR2 FQNEAQ (reference sequence). CDR3 length equals 13 residues. Trimming pared 0 bases from V and 6 bases from J, leaving 8 bases between. CDR3 residues: CASSLAGGNGYTF. CDR3 nucleotides: TGTGCCAGCAGCTTAGCGGGGGGCAATGGCTACACCTTC.

This clonotype was detected a few times. The J gene is TRBJ2-3, the V gene TRBV20-1; D might be TRBD1 (6 bases). Trimming pared 3 bases from V and 5 bases from J, leaving 12 bases between. This CDR3 has 13 residues. Looked up from germline, CDR1 is DFQATT and CDR2 is SNEGSKA (reference sequence). The CDR3 DNA follows: TGCAGTGCTAGTGGCAGGGGTCAAGATACGCAGTATTTT. Translation: CSASGRGQDTQYF.

This clonotype came up a few times. The V call is TRBV10-3, the J call TRBJ1-3, with D uncertain. V was pared by 11 bases and J by 3 bases, with 11 bases between. The CDR3 is made up of 12 amino acids. Germline assignment: CDR1 ENHRY and CDR2 SYGVKD. The CDR3 DNA sequence: TGTGCCGCCCTCCGTGATGGAAACACCATATATTTT. This codes for CAALRDGNTIYF.

This clonotype has just one count. The chain joins TRBV6-5 to TRBJ2-4, with no clear D. V shed 0 bases and J shed 0 bases, with 9 bases lying between them. The CDR3 consists of 16 residues. Looked up from germline, CDR1 is MNHEY and CDR2 is SVGAGI. CDR3 coding DNA: TGTGCCAGCAGTTACTCGATAGCTCTAGCCAAAAACATTCAGTACTTC. This sequence encodes CASSYSIALAKNIQYF.

There are a few counts of this clonotype. The chain couples TRBV24-1 to TRBJ2-3, with 7 nucleotides matching TRBD2. Germline CDR1 is KGHDR and CDR2 is SFDVKD. V lost 1 base and J lost 1; bases outside the gene matches: 1. The CDR3 loop spans 15 amino acids. CDR3 sequence reads: CATSDFAGGTDTQYF. The CDR3 coding sequence is TGTGCCACCAGTGATTTTGCGGGGGGCACAGATACGCAGTATTTT.

The chain joins TRBV6-5 to TRBJ2-4; D tentatively fits TRBD1 or TRBD2 (5 bases each). V was shortened by 0 bases and J by 5 bases, with 11 bases between the two germline ends. The CDR3 runs 15 residues. Germline V CDR1 and CDR2: MNHEY, SVGAGI. The CDR3, as DNA: TGTGCCAGCAGTTACTCGAGAGGGGACCAAAACATTCAGTACTTC. This encodes CASSYSRGDQNIQYF.

In its sample, this clonotype was seen a few times. The CDR3 loop reads CASSPAFDTQYF. For the CDR3, the DNA is TGTGCCAGCTCACCGGCCTTTGATACGCAGTATTTT. The genes are TRBV18 and TRBJ2-3, with D unresolved. V lost 3 bases, J lost 6 bases, and 7 bases lay in between. There are 12 residues in the CDR3. Germline lookup yields CDR1 KGHSH and CDR2 LQKENI.

This clonotype was counted between two and nine times. The chain recombines TRBV10-3 with TRBJ2-3; 10 positions match TRBD1. V trimming: 11 bases; J trimming: 4 bases; junction bases outside the gene matches: 18. Germline CDR1 is ENHRY and CDR2 is SYGVKD. CDR3 length equals 17 residues. Here the CDR3 reads CALGSGTGAFRADTQYF. The CDR3 DNA follows: TGTGCCCTCGGATCCGGGACAGGGGCGTTTCGTGCAGATACGCAGTATTTT.

This clonotype was found once. The chain links TRBV27 to TRBJ1-2; unclear D gene. CDR1 is MNHEY and CDR2 is SMNVEV in the germline V gene (reference sequence). This CDR3 has 14 amino acids. The V end was cut by 6 bases, the J end by 3 bases, with 14 bases between. The CDR3 sequence: CASSWGGPDYGYTF. CDR3 sequence (DNA): TGTGCCAGCAGCTGGGGAGGGCCTGACTATGGCTACACCTTC.